This is a list of T cell receptor beta chains from one sample in a study of post-analysis software for immune sequencing data. TCRdb independently ran MiXCR on the PCR reads; one entry per CDR3 protein. The repertoire holds about 460,000 distinct CDR3 sequences, with approximately 45% as singletons. The sample taken for sequencing was blood. The source of these receptors is a girl aged 10-17 years with multiple sclerosis. Both conserved end residues are part of each CDR3. The order of the fields is V gene, clone size, J gene, D gene, CDR3 protein, CDR3 DNA. A D gene is named only where the DNA matches it firmly. Clone size is given for some rows only: seen once, a few or many times, or a class if the clone is expanded.

TRBV5-1,-,TRBJ2-5,-,CASSLSPTGVETQYF,TGCGCCAGCAGCTTGTCCCCTACGGGGGTTGAGACCCAGTACTTC
TRBV29-1,-,TRBJ1-2,-,CSVVDGNYGYTF,TGCAGCGTTGTGGACGGGAACTATGGCTACACCTTC
TRBV4-2,-,TRBJ2-1,-,CASSQGTLTNEQFF,TGTGCCAGCAGCCAAGGAACCTTAACCAATGAGCAGTTCTTC
TRBV24-1,-,TRBJ2-1,-,CATSVLGAPSYNEQFF,TGTGCCACCAGTGTCCTGGGAGCGCCGTCCTACAATGAGCAGTTCTTC
TRBV7-9,-,TRBJ2-7,TRBD1,CASSNPGQGVTYEQYF,TGTGCCAGCAGCAACCCGGGACAGGGGGTCACCTACGAGCAGTACTTC
TRBV20-1,few,TRBJ2-1,-,CSARLGGLSNEQFF,TGCAGTGCTAGGCTGGGCGGTCTCAGCAATGAGCAGTTCTTC
TRBV6-4,-,TRBJ2-3,TRBD2,CASSELAGDPGDTQYF,TGTGCCAGCAGTGAACTAGCGGGAGATCCTGGAGATACGCAGTATTTT
TRBV13,-,TRBJ2-7,TRBD1,CASSLEQGFEQYF,TGTGCCAGCAGCTTAGAACAGGGGTTCGAGCAGTACTTC
TRBV28,few,TRBJ1-2,-,CASSLVGRDGYTF,TGTGCCAGCAGTTTGGTAGGGCGTGATGGCTACACCTTC
TRBV18,-,TRBJ2-5,-,CASSPQNPVALETQYF,TGTGCCAGCTCACCACAAAACCCCGTCGCCCTAGAGACCCAGTACTTC
TRBV7-2,-,TRBJ2-7,-,CASSFGLANYEQYF,TGTGCCAGCAGCTTCGGTCTAGCGAACTACGAGCAGTACTTC
TRBV29-1,few,TRBJ2-7,-,CSVVTTESYEQYF,TGCAGCGTTGTTACGACCGAAAGCTACGAGCAGTACTTC
TRBV12-3/TRBV12-4,few,TRBJ2-1,-,CASSSEGGSMYNEQFF,TGTGCCAGCAGTTCAGAGGGGGGGAGCATGTACAATGAGCAGTTCTTC
TRBV5-1,-,TRBJ1-5,-,CASSPRGGTDQPQHF,TGCGCCAGCAGCCCCCGGGGGGGTACAGATCAGCCCCAGCATTTT
TRBV3-1,once,TRBJ1-3,-,CASSQDAGNTIYF,TGTGCCAGCAGCCAAGACGCTGGAAACACCATATATTTT
TRBV6-5,few,TRBJ2-2,-,CASSQAGYGTGELFF,TGTGCCAGCAGTCAGGCCGGGTATGGCACCGGGGAGCTGTTTTTT
TRBV20-1,-,TRBJ1-4,-,CSARAGGVTNEKLFF,TGCAGTGCTAGAGCAGGAGGAGTAACTAATGAAAAACTGTTTTTT
TRBV10-3,-,TRBJ1-5,TRBD1,CAISPGQDSNQPQHF,TGTGCCATCAGCCCGGGACAGGATAGCAATCAGCCCCAGCATTTT
TRBV20-1,-,TRBJ1-4,TRBD1,CSAVQGATNEKLFF,TGCAGTGCTGTACAGGGGGCAACTAATGAAAAACTGTTTTTT
TRBV24-1,-,TRBJ2-1,-,CATSDRVEQFF,TGTGCCACCAGTGACCGGGTTGAGCAGTTCTTC
TRBV13,few,TRBJ2-5,-,CASSLAGAGEEETQYF,TGTGCCAGCAGCTTAGCGGGAGCCGGGGAAGAAGAGACCCAGTACTTC
TRBV28,-,TRBJ1-1,-,CASSLPDRFGAEAFF,TGTGCCAGCAGTTTGCCTGACAGGTTTGGCGCTGAAGCTTTCTTT
TRBV24-1,-,TRBJ1-2,TRBD1,CATSGDRGNYGYTF,TGTGCCACCAGTGGGGACAGGGGAAACTATGGCTACACCTTC
TRBV29-1,few,TRBJ2-3,TRBD1,CSAGTGGSTDTQYF,TGCAGCGCCGGGACAGGGGGAAGCACAGATACGCAGTATTTT
TRBV7-2,many,TRBJ2-7,-,CASSLTSGAYEQYF,TGTGCCAGCAGCTTAACGTCGGGGGCCTACGAGCAGTACTTC
TRBV6-5,-,TRBJ1-1,-,CASSYSTDTEAFF,TGTGCCAGCAGTTACTCGACAGACACTGAAGCTTTCTTT
TRBV28,few,TRBJ2-5,-,CASSSGTPEETQYF,TGTGCCAGCAGTTCCGGGACACCCGAAGAGACCCAGTACTTC
TRBV27,-,TRBJ2-5,-,CASSLRLAGRFETQYF,TGTGCCAGCAGTTTGCGGCTAGCAGGCCGTTTTGAGACCCAGTACTTC
TRBV20-1,-,TRBJ2-3,TRBD2,CSATSTSGRATDTQYF,TGCAGTGCTACCTCCACTAGCGGGAGGGCCACAGATACGCAGTATTTT
TRBV20-1,-,TRBJ1-1,TRBD1,CSASPIRGQGPTEAFF,TGCAGTGCTAGCCCCATAAGGGGACAGGGGCCCACTGAAGCTTTCTTT
TRBV2,-,TRBJ1-5,-,CASTEGDPHQPQHF,TGTGCCAGCACCGAAGGGGACCCTCATCAGCCCCAGCATTTT
TRBV4-2,-,TRBJ2-7,-,CASSQDILGAREQYF,TGTGCCAGCAGCCAAGATATTCTGGGGGCGAGGGAGCAGTACTTC
TRBV7-2,few,TRBJ2-1,-,CASSYPSESEQFF,TGTGCCAGCAGCTACCCTAGCGAATCTGAGCAGTTCTTC
TRBV9,few,TRBJ1-2,-,CASSVGQGWGYGYTF,TGTGCCAGCAGCGTAGGGCAGGGCTGGGGCTATGGCTACACCTTC
TRBV28,few,TRBJ2-7,TRBD2,CASSFQGGRAHEQYF,TGTGCCAGCAGTTTCCAGGGCGGGAGGGCCCACGAGCAGTACTTC
TRBV15,-,TRBJ2-7,TRBD2,CATSKGLAGFEEQYF,TGTGCCACCAGCAAGGGACTAGCGGGATTCGAGGAGCAGTACTTC
TRBV7-8,few,TRBJ2-1,TRBD1,CASSLTRDRGRGEQFF,TGTGCCAGCAGCCTAACCCGGGACAGGGGGCGGGGTGAGCAGTTCTTC
TRBV30,-,TRBJ1-2,TRBD1,CAWRGQSSAPDGYTF,TGTGCCTGGAGGGGACAGTCTTCGGCTCCGGATGGCTACACCTTC
TRBV4-1,few,TRBJ2-6,-,CASTRGAPGANVLTF,TGCGCCAGCACCCGAGGGGCACCCGGGGCCAACGTCCTGACTTTC
TRBV5-1,-,TRBJ2-2,TRBD1,CASRDRVDTGELFF,TGCGCCAGCAGGGACAGGGTCGACACCGGGGAGCTGTTTTTT
TRBV7-9,-,TRBJ2-7,TRBD2,CASSSLAPGLATYEQYF,TGTGCCAGCAGCTCGTTAGCTCCGGGACTAGCGACCTACGAGCAGTACTTC
TRBV5-1,once,TRBJ2-7,-,CASSLGDTTSYEQYF,TGCGCCAGCAGCTTGGGAGACACTACATCCTACGAGCAGTACTTC
TRBV6-1,-,TRBJ1-2,-,CASSEYPGVSYGYTF,TGTGCCAGCAGTGAATACCCGGGAGTAAGCTATGGCTACACCTTC
TRBV5-1,few,TRBJ1-2,-,CASSSETSNYGYTF,TGCGCCAGCAGCTCCGAAACCAGTAACTATGGCTACACCTTC
TRBV29-1,-,TRBJ2-2,-,CSVEGATGELFF,TGCAGCGTTGAAGGGGCCACCGGGGAGCTGTTTTTT
TRBV12-3/TRBV12-4,-,TRBJ1-2,-,CASSLSEGLGGYTF,TGTGCCAGCAGTTTATCGGAGGGGTTAGGTGGCTACACCTTC